The next 14 T cell receptor beta chains were all read from a single sample in a study of blood T cell repertoires in COVID-19. Sequencing used immunoSEQ multiplex PCR; TCRdb keeps in-frame clones, though not all of them. The table shows roughly 350,000 clones, with about 90% occurring only once. Material for sequencing was peripheral blood. These receptors all stem from a young woman who had recovered from COVID-19.

This chain connects TRBV19 to TRBJ1-2; 9 nucleotides line up with TRBD1. With V trimmed by 0 bases and J by 5 bases, 7 bases remained unmatched. This CDR3 is built from 16 residues. Germline values: CDR1 LNHDA, CDR2 SQIVND (reference sequence). Here the CDR3 reads CASSIDPYRGPYGYTF. CDR3 sequence (DNA): TGTGCCAGTAGTATAGATCCATACAGGGGGCCGTATGGCTACACCTTC.

The chain has TRBV5-6 and TRBJ1-4; possible D gene TRBD1, 5 bases. Germline V gene data show CDR1 as SGHDT and CDR2 as YYEEEE. Trimming left V 3 bases short and J 4 bases short, with 16 bases between. The CDR3 totals 16 residues. CDR3 coding DNA: TGTGCCAGCAGCTGGGCTTCTGGGGCCCGTAATGAAAAACTGTTTTTT. Protein: CASSWASGARNEKLFF.

The chain combines TRBV6-5 with TRBJ2-1, with no clear D. Per germline, CDR1 MNHEY and CDR2 SVGAGI. Deletions cut 6 bases from V and 0 bases from J, with 12 bases between. The CDR3 is 15 amino acids. In DNA form, the CDR3 reads TGTGCCAGCAGACCGCAATCCTACTCCTACAATGAGCAGTTCTTC. This codes for CASRPQSYSYNEQFF.

Only one count was recorded for this clone. V gene TRBV29-1 combines with J gene TRBJ2-3; 9 nucleotides line up with TRBD1. Germline CDR1 is SQVTM and CDR2 is ANQGSEA. V shed 7 bases, J shed 2 bases, and the junction held 4 bases outside the gene matches. The CDR3 runs to 13 residues. The CDR3 reads CSDRDRVTDTQYF. For the CDR3, the DNA is TGCAGCGACCGGGACAGGGTCACAGATACGCAGTATTTT.

The chain carries TRBV19 and TRBJ2-3, with 10 bases aligning to TRBD1. Germline values: CDR1 LNHDA, CDR2 SQIVND (reference sequence). V gave up 6 bases and J gave up 5 bases; unmatched junction bases: 8. CDR3 length equals 15 residues. For the CDR3, the DNA is TGTGCCAGTAGCACCGACAGGGGGCTAGGAGATACGCAGTATTTT. This gives the protein CASSTDRGLGDTQYF. Based on the CDR3 plus reference TRBV19 and TRBJ2-3, the full variable domain is DGGITQSPKYLFRKEGQNVTLSCEQNLNHDAMYWYRQDPGQGLRLIYYSQIVNDFQKGDIAEGYSVSREKKESFPLTVTSAQKNPTAFYLCASSTDRGLGDTQYFGPGTRLTVL.

V gene TRBV7-2 combines with J gene TRBJ2-1, with TRBD2 identical over 7 bases. Trimming took 2 bases from V and 7 from J; bases not matched to a gene: 5. The CDR3 consists of 14 residues. Germline CDR1 and CDR2: SGHTA and FQGNSA. DNA for the CDR3: TGTGCCAGCAGCTTACAGCGGGAAAGGAATGAGCAGTTCTTC. Translated: CASSLQRERNEQFF. Looking up the rest from reference TRBV7-2 and TRBJ2-1 gives the full variable domain: GAGVSQSPSNKVTEKGKDVELRCDPISGHTALYWYRQSLGQGLEFLIYFQGNSAPDKSGLPSDRFSAERTGGSVSTLTIQRTQQEDSAVYLCASSLQRERNEQFFGPGTRLTVL.

V usage is TRBV4-1 and J usage is TRBJ1-2; 8 bases are shared with TRBD1. CDR1 is MGHRA, CDR2 YSYEKL, per germline. The junction had 9 bases not matched to a gene; V was cut back by 3 bases and J by 6 bases. The CDR3 runs 15 residues. The CDR3 DNA follows: TGCGCCAGCAGCCAGATCGTGGCAGGGGGCCATGGCTACACCTTC. It is translated as CASSQIVAGGHGYTF.

The chain recombines TRBV24-1 with TRBJ1-1, with 9 positions matching TRBD1. CDR3 length: 16 amino acids. V trimming: 1 base; J trimming: 5 bases; junction bases outside the gene matches: 7. Germline V gene sequence: CDR1 KGHDR, CDR2 SFDVKD. This CDR3 reads CATSDFDYRGRTEAFF. The CDR3 DNA reads as TGTGCCACCAGTGATTTTGATTACAGGGGGCGGACTGAAGCTTTCTTT.

The V call is TRBV4-3, the J call TRBJ2-3, with 9 bases aligning to TRBD2. Trimming at V came to 0 bases and at J to 1 base, leaving 11 bases not matched to a gene. This CDR3 spans 19 amino acids. Germline CDR1 reads LGHNA; CDR2 reads YSLEER. The CDR3 region has the DNA TGCGCCAGCAGCCAAGATATTGCGGGAGGGCCGGGGGGCACAGATACGCAGTATTTT. Translating it yields CASSQDIAGGPGGTDTQYF.

The chain recombines TRBV14 with TRBJ2-1; 9 bases are a match to TRBD2. The CDR3 loop spans 18 amino acids. Germline lookup yields CDR1 SGHDN and CDR2 FVKESK. The V and J ends lost 0 bases and 0 bases, in that order; junction bases with no gene match: 6. CDR3 region: CASSQDWREGLSYNEQFF. For the CDR3, the DNA is TGTGCCAGCAGCCAAGATTGGCGGGAGGGCCTCTCCTACAATGAGCAGTTCTTC.

In this sample, this clone turned up once. J is TRBJ1-1 and V is TRBV25-1; D is unresolved. CDR1 is MGHDK, CDR2 SYGVNS, per germline. Trimming pared 0 bases from V and 7 bases from J, leaving 6 bases between. The CDR3 has 12 amino acids. Here the CDR3 reads CASSEYGVEAFF. The DNA of the CDR3 is TGTGCCAGCAGTGAATACGGAGTTGAAGCTTTCTTT. Together with reference TRBV25-1 and TRBJ1-1, the CDR3 gives the full variable domain: EADIYQTPRYLVIGTGKKITLECSQTMGHDKMYWYQQDPGMELHLIHYSYGVNSTEKGDLSSESTVSRIRTEHFPLTLESARPSHTSQYLCASSEYGVEAFFGQGTRLTVV.

This clone was detected once. J is TRBJ2-5 and V is TRBV5-1; 9 positions agree with TRBD2. Germline-derived CDR1 and CDR2 are SGHRS and YFSETQ. The CDR3 spans 16 residues. The V and J ends lost 0 bases and 2 bases, in that order; junction bases with no gene match: 5. The CDR3 DNA is TGCGCCAGCAGCTTGGGACTAGCGGAGAAACAAGAGACCCAGTACTTC. Its protein product is CASSLGLAEKQETQYF.

The chain combines TRBV29-1 with TRBJ1-1; the D gene is possibly TRBD1 (5 bases). Germline CDR1 is SQVTM and CDR2 is ANQGSEA. V dropped 6 bases and J dropped 1 base, with 9 bases sitting between them. This CDR3 has 12 residues. The CDR3 nucleotides read TGCAGCGTGACGCAGGGGAACACTGAAGCTTTCTTT. It translates to CSVTQGNTEAFF.

This sequence joins TRBV13 and TRBJ2-1; 8 positions agree with TRBD2. Germline V lookup: CDR1 PRHDT, CDR2 FYEKMQ (reference sequence). V was clipped by 5 bases and J by 8 bases; unmatched bases: 26. The length of the CDR3 is 20 residues. CDR3: CASSAQGWGVSGAMGDEQFF. The DNA for the CDR3 is TGTGCCAGCAGCGCACAGGGATGGGGTGTTAGCGGGGCCATGGGCGATGAGCAGTTCTTC. Full variable domain (outside the CDR3, taken from reference TRBV13 and TRBJ2-1): AAGVIQSPRHLIKEKRETATLKCYPIPRHDTVYWYQQGPGQDPQFLISFYEKMQSDKGSIPDRFSAQQFSDYHSELNMSSLELGDSALYFCASSAQGWGVSGAMGDEQFFGPGTRLTVL.